These 6 T cell receptor beta chains share one sample of origin, sequenced in a study of cytomegalovirus exposure and HLA in healthy donors. The PCR employed 60 Vbeta primers together with 13 Jbeta primers. Measured with immunoSEQ multiplex PCR; TCRdb has only the in-frame clones, and not every one. The sample has some 110,000 clones, roughly 80% seen once. Sequencing input: PBMCs. These receptors all come from a man aged 25-45 years in good health and CMV-seropositive.

The V and J genes are TRBV5-5 and TRBJ1-2; 8 positions match TRBD1. The CDR3 covers 14 residues. V was clipped by 2 bases and J by 3 bases; unmatched bases: 3. Looked up from germline, CDR1 is SGHKS and CDR2 is YYEKEE (reference sequence). CDR3 sequence reads: CASSFSGGYYGYTF. The CDR3 DNA reads as TGTGCCAGCAGCTTCTCAGGGGGCTACTATGGCTACACCTTC.

The V call is TRBV7-9, the J call TRBJ2-2; D unclear. The germline CDR1 and CDR2 sequences are SEHNR and FQNEAQ (reference sequence). The CDR3 is 15 amino acids. Trimming stripped 3 bases from V and 3 bases from J, with 11 bases between. CDR3 bases: TGTGCCAGCAGCTTCAGGCCTGCCCACACCGGGGAGCTGTTTTTT. It specifies CASSFRPAHTGELFF.

This sequence joins TRBV6-7 and TRBJ1-1; D gene ambiguous. TRBV6-7 is an open reading frame, and its role is uncertain. Trimming left V 0 bases short and J 1 base short, with 18 bases between. This CDR3 spans 18 amino acids. The CDR3 DNA reads TGTGCCAGCAGTTACTCGTCTTACTCGGGGAGGAGGAACACTGAAGCTTTCTTT. It encodes CASSYSSYSGRRNTEAFF.

This clone appeared once. V gene TRBV27 combines with J gene TRBJ2-2; D remains ambiguous. Trimming took 3 bases from V and 7 from J, leaving 3 bases between them. This CDR3 is 11 amino acids long. The germline CDR1 and CDR2 sequences are MNHEY and SMNVEV (reference sequence). Here the CDR3 DNA reads TGTGCCAGCAGTTTTAGCGGGGAGCTGTTTTTT. Its translation: CASSFSGELFF.

The chain combines TRBV7-3 with TRBJ1-2; D gene unclear. V gave up 5 bases and J gave up 3 bases, with 13 bases separating them. Germline CDR1 is SGHTA and CDR2 is FQGTGA. CDR3 size: 14 residues. This chain's CDR3 is CASSRRRSDYGYTF. CDR3 nucleotides: TGTGCCAGCAGCCGCCGTCGGTCCGACTATGGCTACACCTTC. The variable domain in full, with the rest retrieved from reference TRBV7-3 and TRBJ1-2, is GAGVSQTPSNKVTEKGKYVELRCDPISGHTALYWYRQSLGQGPEFLIYFQGTGAADDSGLPNDRFFAVRPEGSVSTLKIQRTERGDSAVYLCASSRRRSDYGYTFGSGTRLTVV.

The J gene is TRBJ2-2, the V gene TRBV4-1; a possible D gene is TRBD2 (6 bases). Germline-derived CDR1 and CDR2 are MGHRA and YSYEKL. V was shortened by 0 bases and J by 7 bases, with 9 bases between the two germline ends. CDR3 length equals 14 residues. The CDR3 DNA reads TGCGCCAGCAGCCAAGATCACGGGAGCGGGGAGCTGTTTTTT. Its protein is CASSQDHGSGELFF.